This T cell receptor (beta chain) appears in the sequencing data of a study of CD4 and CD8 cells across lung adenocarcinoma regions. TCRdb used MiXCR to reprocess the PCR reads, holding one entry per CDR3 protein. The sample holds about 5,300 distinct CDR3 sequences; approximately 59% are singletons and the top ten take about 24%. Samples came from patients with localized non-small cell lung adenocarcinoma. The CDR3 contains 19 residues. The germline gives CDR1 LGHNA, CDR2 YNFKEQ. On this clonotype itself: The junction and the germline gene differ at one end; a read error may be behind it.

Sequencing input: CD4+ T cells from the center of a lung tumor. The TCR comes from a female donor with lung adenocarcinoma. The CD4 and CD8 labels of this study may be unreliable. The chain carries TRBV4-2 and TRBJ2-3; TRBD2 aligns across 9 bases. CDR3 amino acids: CASSQGAASGALNTDTQYF. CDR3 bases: TGTGCCAGCAGCCAAGGGGCGGCTAGCGGGGCCCTGAACACAGATACGCAGTATTTC.